The 26 T cell receptor beta chains below were found in one sample sequenced in a study of cytomegalovirus exposure and HLA in healthy donors. Clones were sequenced by immunoSEQ multiplex PCR, and TCRdb holds only the in-frame ones, with some missing. The sample lists about 180,000 clones, 85% occurring once. Sequencing was performed on PBMCs. These receptors were taken from a man aged 18 to 29 in good health and CMV-seropositive.

The genes are TRBV7-9 and TRBJ2-2, with 12 bases aligning to TRBD2. Germline assignment: CDR1 SEHNR and CDR2 FQNEAQ (reference sequence). V gave up 4 bases and J gave up 1 base; unmatched junction bases: 4. This CDR3 contains 17 residues. The CDR3 sequence: CASSSWTSGVNTGELFF. The CDR3 DNA sequence: TGTGCCAGCAGCTCCTGGACTAGCGGGGTGAACACCGGGGAGCTGTTTTTT.

The chain joins TRBV5-5 to TRBJ1-4; a weak D match, TRBD1 (5 bases). Germline CDR1 is SGHKS and CDR2 is YYEKEE (reference sequence). With 2 bases removed from V and 5 bases from J, the gap between germline ends came to 16 bases. The CDR3 has 16 residues. The CDR3 nucleotides are TGTGCCAGCAGCTTAGAATTGGGACTGTCGAATGAAAAACTGTTTTTT. This encodes CASSLELGLSNEKLFF.

The chain joins TRBV5-1 to TRBJ1-3; D is uncertain. Trimming shortened V by 6 bases and J by 0 bases, and 10 bases separated the two germline ends. Germline V gene lookup returns CDR1 SGHRS and CDR2 YFSETQ. This CDR3 comprises 14 residues. The CDR3 coding sequence is TGCGCCAGCACATTCGGAGGCTCTGGAAACACCATATATTTT. The encoded protein is CASTFGGSGNTIYF.

This clone was counted between two and nine times. The chain is built from TRBV6-6 and TRBJ1-4, with 8 bases aligning to TRBD1. The CDR3 length is 14 residues. Losses at the gene ends were 6 bases for V and 8 bases for J; bases not matched to a gene: 8. Germline-derived CDR1 and CDR2 are MNHNY and SVGAGI (reference sequence). The CDR3 DNA is TGTGCCAGCAGCCAGACAGGGGAGAACGAAAAACTGTTTTTT. This sequence encodes CASSQTGENEKLFF.

This clone was recorded once. The chain carries TRBV15 and TRBJ2-3; D remains unclear. Germline assignment: CDR1 LNHNV and CDR2 YYDKDF (reference sequence). CDR3 size: 16 residues. Trimming removed 0 bases from V and 0 bases from J, with 10 bases in between. In DNA form, the CDR3 reads TGTGCCACCAGCAGAGATCGAGGTTTTAGCACAGATACGCAGTATTTT. Protein sequence: CATSRDRGFSTDTQYF.

This chain connects TRBV2 to TRBJ2-5; 7 nucleotides match TRBD2. V lost 7 bases to trimming and J lost 4 bases; unmatched junction nucleotides: 3. The length of the CDR3 is 12 residues. CDR1 and CDR2 from the germline V gene are SNHLY and FYNNEI. The CDR3 bases are TGTGCCAGCACGCGGGAGAGAGAGACCCAGTACTTC. Its protein is CASTRERETQYF. Combining the CDR3 with reference TRBV2 and TRBJ2-5 gives the whole variable domain EPEVTQTPSHQVTQMGQEVILRCVPISNHLYFYWYRQILGQKVEFLVSFYNNEISEKSEIFDDQFSVERPDGSNFTLKIRSTKLEDSAMYFCASTRERETQYFGPGTRLLVL.

The chain recombines TRBV9 with TRBJ2-2, with 7 bases matching TRBD2. V lost 2 bases, J lost 0 bases, and 10 bases stayed unmatched. The CDR3 runs 18 residues. CDR1 SGDLS and CDR2 YYNGEE come from the germline V gene. The CDR3 reads CASSVVPQAGANTGELFF. CDR3 sequence (DNA): TGTGCCAGCAGCGTGGTACCCCAGGCGGGGGCGAACACCGGGGAGCTGTTTTTT.

This clone was recorded once. The V call is TRBV6-5, the J call TRBJ1-4; no clear D. Trimming removed 8 bases at V and 6 bases at J, with 13 bases between. The CDR3 extends over 13 amino acids. Germline values: CDR1 MNHEY, CDR2 SVGAGI. CDR3 loop: CASSAGPYEKLFF. For the CDR3, the DNA is TGTGCCAGCTCGGCAGGTCCATATGAAAAACTGTTTTTT.

This clone appeared a few times. J is TRBJ1-2 and V is TRBV30; D remains unclear. Trimming shortened V by 2 bases and J by 4 bases, and 11 bases separated the two germline ends. Germline CDR1 GTSNPN, CDR2 SVGIG (reference sequence). The length of the CDR3 is 13 residues. DNA of the CDR3: TGTGCCTGGAGTACTGGACTAGCCTATGGCTACACCTTC. Translated: CAWSTGLAYGYTF.

V usage is TRBV18 and J usage is TRBJ2-7; possibly TRBD1 for D (5 bases). Trimming took off 3 bases at V and 5 bases at J, with 8 bases between the two ends. CDR1 KGHSH and CDR2 LQKENI come from the germline V gene. There are 12 residues in the CDR3. CDR3 amino acids: CASSPLQDEQYF. CDR3 nucleotide sequence: TGTGCCAGCTCACCGTTACAGGACGAGCAGTACTTC. The complete variable domain, with remaining parts taken from reference TRBV18 and TRBJ2-7, reads NAGVMQNPRHLVRRRGQEARLRCSPMKGHSHVYWYRQLPEEGLKFMVYLQKENIIDESGMPKERFSAEFPKEGPSILRIQQVVRGDSAAYFCASSPLQDEQYFGPGTRLTVT.

The V and J genes are TRBV27 and TRBJ1-1; 10 nucleotides line up with TRBD1. Unmatched junction bases numbered 3, after V lost 5 bases and J lost 3 bases. The length of the CDR3 is 14 residues. Germline V gene sequence: CDR1 MNHEY, CDR2 SMNVEV (reference sequence). The CDR3 DNA sequence: TGTGCCAGCAGTCCAGGACAGGGGGACACTGAAGCTTTCTTT. Protein sequence: CASSPGQGDTEAFF.

The V gene is TRBV7-2, the J gene TRBJ2-5; a weak D match, TRBD2 (6 bases). The germline V and J ends were trimmed by 5 bases and 4 bases, with 23 bases remaining between them. The CDR3 has 17 amino acids. Germline V gives CDR1 SGHTA, CDR2 FQGNSA. The CDR3 region is CASSRGGGTFPSETQYF. CDR3 in DNA: TGTGCCAGCAGCCGAGGTGGGGGGACGTTCCCCTCAGAGACCCAGTACTTC.

This chain connects TRBV7-3 to TRBJ2-2; the match to TRBD2 covers 9 bases. The CDR3 length is 14 residues. V trimming: 6 bases; J trimming: 2 bases; junction bases outside the gene matches: 1. Germline-derived CDR1 and CDR2 are SGHTA and FQGTGA. CDR3 residues: CASRTSGNTGELFF. The DNA for the CDR3 is TGTGCCAGCAGGACTAGCGGAAACACCGGGGAGCTGTTTTTT.

The genes are TRBV28 and TRBJ1-5; 8 bases agree with TRBD1. V was clipped by 3 bases and J by 0 bases; unmatched bases: 4. Germline CDR1 and CDR2: MDHEN and SYDVKM. The CDR3 totals 16 residues. The CDR3 sequence: CASSLWTGYSNQPQHF. CDR3 bases: TGTGCCAGCAGTTTGTGGACAGGGTATAGCAATCAGCCCCAGCATTTT.

The chain links TRBV5-4 to TRBJ2-3; TRBD2 aligns across 7 bases. The CDR3 has 16 amino acids. Unmatched junction bases numbered 9, after V lost 4 bases and J lost 1 base. CDR1 SGHNT and CDR2 YYREEE come from the germline V gene (reference sequence). The CDR3 bases are TGTGCCAGCAGCCGGGCGGCAGGGAGGGGCACAGATACGCAGTATTTT. Translated: CASSRAAGRGTDTQYF.

This chain links TRBV5-6 with TRBJ2-1; the D is unclear. The CDR3 is 13 amino acids. The V gene lost 4 bases and the J gene lost 9 bases, with 14 bases spanning the gap. The germline CDR1 and CDR2 sequences are SGHDT and YYEEEE. The CDR3 coding sequence is TGTGCCAGCAGCCGGAGCACGTCCGGTGAGCAGTTCTTC. Its translation: CASSRSTSGEQFF.

The V gene is TRBV2, the J gene TRBJ2-1; 8 nucleotides line up with TRBD2. The CDR3 totals 13 residues. Germline V gives CDR1 SNHLY, CDR2 FYNNEI. V shed 8 bases, J shed 6 bases, and the junction held 6 bases outside the gene matches. The chain's CDR3 is CASVSGTSNEQFF. The CDR3, as DNA: TGTGCCAGCGTTTCCGGGACTAGCAATGAGCAGTTCTTC.

This chain connects TRBV10-1 to TRBJ2-5, with D maybe TRBD1 (6 bases). The CDR3 loop spans 13 amino acids. Germline V gives CDR1 WNHNN, CDR2 SYGVQD (reference sequence). V lost 0 bases to trimming and J lost 7 bases, with 9 bases between them. The CDR3 loop is CASSESLQGTQYF. CDR3 in DNA: TGCGCCAGCAGTGAGTCGCTACAGGGGACCCAGTACTTC.

The gene calls are TRBV4-1 and TRBJ2-7; 11 bases agree with TRBD2. CDR1 and CDR2 (germline): MGHRA, YSYEKL. The CDR3 totals 15 residues. V gave up 3 bases and J gave up 4 bases; unmatched junction bases: 5. In nucleotides, the CDR3 is TGCGCCAGCAGCCAGAGCGGGACTAGCGGTTACGAGCAGTACTTC. The encoded protein is CASSQSGTSGYEQYF.

This sequence joins TRBV19 and TRBJ2-2; D remains ambiguous. The germline V and J ends were trimmed by 8 bases and 4 bases, with 14 bases remaining between them. CDR3 length: 14 amino acids. Looked up from germline, CDR1 is LNHDA and CDR2 is SQIVND (reference sequence). CDR3 loop: CASARPGITGELFF. In DNA form, the CDR3 reads TGTGCCAGTGCCCGCCCAGGAATCACCGGGGAGCTGTTTTTT.

This clone was observed once. The chain has TRBV11-2 and TRBJ2-5; the D gene is possibly TRBD2 (7 bases). The CDR3 runs to 14 residues. CDR1 is SGHAT and CDR2 is FQNNGV in the germline V gene. Trimming stripped 5 bases from V and 5 bases from J, with 15 bases between. The CDR3 spells CASSPGGLGETQYF. The CDR3 coding sequence is TGTGCCAGCAGCCCCGGGGGGCTCGGGGAGACCCAGTACTTC.

This chain connects TRBV5-5 to TRBJ1-2; D is uncertain. Germline V gene data show CDR1 as SGHKS and CDR2 as YYEKEE (reference sequence). V shed 7 bases and J shed 3 bases, with 13 bases lying between them. CDR3 length equals 13 residues. The CDR3 reads CASDEGSYYGYTF. As DNA, the CDR3 is TGTGCCAGCGATGAGGGCAGCTACTATGGCTACACCTTC. The variable domain in full, completed from reference TRBV5-5 and TRBJ1-2, reads DAGVTQSPTHLIKTRGQQVTLRCSPISGHKSVSWYQQVLGQGPQFIFQYYEKEERGRGNFPDRFSARQFPNYSSELNVNALLLGDSALYLCASDEGSYYGYTFGSGTRLTVV.

The chain joins TRBV19 to TRBJ2-7; 7 nucleotides agree with TRBD1. Germline V gene data show CDR1 as LNHDA and CDR2 as SQIVND (reference sequence). The V gene end was trimmed by 5 bases and the J gene end by 6 bases; junction bases not matched to a gene: 4. The CDR3 extends over 12 amino acids. CDR3 bases: TGTGCCAGTAGTCACCCAGGGGGCGAGCAGTACTTC. It yields the protein CASSHPGGEQYF. Full variable domain (rest looked up from reference TRBV19 and TRBJ2-7): DGGITQSPKYLFRKEGQNVTLSCEQNLNHDAMYWYRQDPGQGLRLIYYSQIVNDFQKGDIAEGYSVSREKKESFPLTVTSAQKNPTAFYLCASSHPGGEQYFGPGTRLTVT.

V is TRBV5-1 and J is TRBJ1-1, with TRBD1 identical over 12 bases. The CDR3 length is 15 residues. V was clipped by 3 bases and J by 6 bases; unmatched bases: 6. CDR1 and CDR2 from the germline V gene are SGHRS and YFSETQ. The CDR3 DNA is TGCGCCAGCAGCTGGGGACAGGGGGCGCTTCCTGAAGCTTTCTTT. Its translation: CASSWGQGALPEAFF.

V gene TRBV28 combines with J gene TRBJ2-3; possible D gene TRBD2, 5 bases. Trimming took off 8 bases at V and 1 base at J, with 22 bases between the two ends. The CDR3 is made up of 17 amino acids. The germline CDR1 and CDR2 sequences are MDHEN and SYDVKM. The CDR3 region is CASSLVLSVGGTDTQYF. In DNA, the CDR3 is TGTGCCAGCTCCTTGGTACTTTCGGTGGGAGGCACAGATACGCAGTATTTT.

A note on this clone: Within the sample, other DNA sequences also encode this same CDR3. This chain joins TRBV9 and TRBJ1-1, with TRBD1 identical over 8 bases. Per germline, CDR1 SGDLS and CDR2 YYNGEE. There are 14 residues in the CDR3. V gave up 2 bases and J gave up 3 bases; unmatched junction bases: 3. This CDR3 reads CASSVGQGDTEAFF. CDR3 bases: TGTGCCAGCAGCGTTGGACAGGGCGACACTGAAGCTTTCTTT.